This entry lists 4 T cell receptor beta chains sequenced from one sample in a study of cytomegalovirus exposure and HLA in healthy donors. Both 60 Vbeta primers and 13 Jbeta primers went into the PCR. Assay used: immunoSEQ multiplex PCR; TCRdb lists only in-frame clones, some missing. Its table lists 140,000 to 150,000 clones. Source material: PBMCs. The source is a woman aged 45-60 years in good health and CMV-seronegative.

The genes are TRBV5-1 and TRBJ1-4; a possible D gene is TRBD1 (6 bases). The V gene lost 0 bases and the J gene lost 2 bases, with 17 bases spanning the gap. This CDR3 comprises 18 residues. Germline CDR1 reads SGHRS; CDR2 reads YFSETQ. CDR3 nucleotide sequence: TGCGCCAGCAGCTTGGGTCGACAGGCATGGGGGACTAATGAAAAACTGTTTTTT. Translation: CASSLGRQAWGTNEKLFF.

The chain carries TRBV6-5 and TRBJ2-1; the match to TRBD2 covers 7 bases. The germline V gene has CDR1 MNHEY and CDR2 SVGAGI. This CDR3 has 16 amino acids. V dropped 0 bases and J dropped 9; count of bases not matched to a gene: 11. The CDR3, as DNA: TGTGCCAGCAGTTACTCCCCCGGGACTACCGACGGTGAGCAGTTCTTC. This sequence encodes CASSYSPGTTDGEQFF.

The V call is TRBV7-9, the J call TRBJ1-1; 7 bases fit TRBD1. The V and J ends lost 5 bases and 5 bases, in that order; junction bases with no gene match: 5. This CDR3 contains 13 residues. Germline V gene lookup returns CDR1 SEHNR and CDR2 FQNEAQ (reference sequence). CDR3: CASSTQGETEAFF. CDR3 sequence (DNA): TGTGCCAGCAGCACCCAGGGGGAAACTGAAGCTTTCTTT.

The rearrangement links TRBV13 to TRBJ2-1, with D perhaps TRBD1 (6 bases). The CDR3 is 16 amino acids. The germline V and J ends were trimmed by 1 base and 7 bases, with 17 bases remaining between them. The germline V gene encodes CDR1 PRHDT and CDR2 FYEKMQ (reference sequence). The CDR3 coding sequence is TGTGCCAGCAGCTTAGAGTTTACGGCAGGGACAAATGAGCAGTTCTTC. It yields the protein CASSLEFTAGTNEQFF. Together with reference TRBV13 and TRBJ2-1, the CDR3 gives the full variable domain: AAGVIQSPRHLIKEKRETATLKCYPIPRHDTVYWYQQGPGQDPQFLISFYEKMQSDKGSIPDRFSAQQFSDYHSELNMSSLELGDSALYFCASSLEFTAGTNEQFFGPGTRLTVL.